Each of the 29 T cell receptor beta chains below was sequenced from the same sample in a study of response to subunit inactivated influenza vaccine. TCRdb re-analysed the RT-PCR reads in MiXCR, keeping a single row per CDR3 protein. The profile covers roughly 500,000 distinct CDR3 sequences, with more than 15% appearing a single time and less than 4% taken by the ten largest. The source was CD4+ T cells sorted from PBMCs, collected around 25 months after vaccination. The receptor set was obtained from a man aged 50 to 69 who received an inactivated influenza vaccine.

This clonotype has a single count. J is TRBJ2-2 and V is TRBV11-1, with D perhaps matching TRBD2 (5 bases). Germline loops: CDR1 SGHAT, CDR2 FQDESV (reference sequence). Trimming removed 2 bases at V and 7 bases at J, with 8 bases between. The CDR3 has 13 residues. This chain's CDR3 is CASSLPGIGELFF. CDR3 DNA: TGTGCCAGCAGCTTACCGGGGATCGGGGAGCTGTTTTTT.

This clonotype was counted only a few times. The CDR3 nucleotides are TGTGCCAGCAGCCCAGGGGGGGACAGCTATGGCTACACCTTC. It translates to CASSPGGDSYGYTF. The chain links TRBV7-2 to TRBJ1-2, with 7 bases aligning to TRBD1. With V trimmed by 5 bases and J by 4 bases, 7 bases remained unmatched. This CDR3 spans 14 amino acids. Germline assignment: CDR1 SGHTA and CDR2 FQGNSA. Full variable domain (remainder filled in from reference TRBV7-2 and TRBJ1-2): GAGVSQSPSNKVTEKGKDVELRCDPISGHTALYWYRQSLGQGLEFLIYFQGNSAPDKSGLPSDRFSAERTGGSVSTLTIQRTQQEDSAVYLCASSPGGDSYGYTFGSGTRLTVV.

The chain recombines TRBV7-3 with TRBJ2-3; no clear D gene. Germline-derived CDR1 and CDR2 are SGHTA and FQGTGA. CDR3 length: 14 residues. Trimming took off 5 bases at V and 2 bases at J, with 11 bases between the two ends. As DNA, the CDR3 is TGTGCCAGCAGCCAAAGTGGGTCCACAGATACGCAGTATTTT. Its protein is CASSQSGSTDTQYF.

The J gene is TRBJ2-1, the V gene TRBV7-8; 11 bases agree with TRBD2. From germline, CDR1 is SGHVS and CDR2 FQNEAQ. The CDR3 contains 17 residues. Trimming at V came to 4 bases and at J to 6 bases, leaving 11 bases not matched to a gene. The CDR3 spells CASSYLPLAGVGNEQFF. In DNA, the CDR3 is TGTGCCAGCAGCTACCTGCCACTAGCGGGAGTTGGCAATGAGCAGTTCTTC.

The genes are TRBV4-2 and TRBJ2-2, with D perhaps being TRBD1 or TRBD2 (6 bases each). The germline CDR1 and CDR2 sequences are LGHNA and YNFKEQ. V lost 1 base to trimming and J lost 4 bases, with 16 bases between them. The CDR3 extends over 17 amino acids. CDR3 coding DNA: TGTGCCAGCAGCCAAGGGGGACACGGGGGCAGCACCGGGGAGCTGTTTTTT. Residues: CASSQGGHGGSTGELFF.

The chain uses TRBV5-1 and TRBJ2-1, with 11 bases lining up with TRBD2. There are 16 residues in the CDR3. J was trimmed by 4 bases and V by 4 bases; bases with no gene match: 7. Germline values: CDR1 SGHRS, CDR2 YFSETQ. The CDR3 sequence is CASSGSGGARYNEQFF. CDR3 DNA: TGCGCCAGCAGCGGTAGCGGGGGGGCGAGATACAATGAGCAGTTCTTC.

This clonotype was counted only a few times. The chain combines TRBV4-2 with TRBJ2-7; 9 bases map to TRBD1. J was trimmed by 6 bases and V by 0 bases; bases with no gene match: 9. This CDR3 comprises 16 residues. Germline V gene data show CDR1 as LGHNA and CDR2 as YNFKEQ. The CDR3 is CASSQDLDRGESEQYF. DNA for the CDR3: TGTGCCAGCAGCCAAGATCTGGACAGGGGAGAATCCGAGCAGTACTTC.

Here the CDR3 DNA reads TGCGCCAGCAGCTGGACGGGACAGGGGGCTAGGGCAGATACGCAGTATTTT. Protein product: CASSWTGQGARADTQYF. The V gene is TRBV5-1, the J gene TRBJ2-3, with TRBD1 matching over 12 bases. Germline V gene lookup returns CDR1 SGHRS and CDR2 YFSETQ. The CDR3 runs 17 residues. The J segment lost 4 bases and the V segment lost 3 bases, leaving 9 bases of the junction unmatched.

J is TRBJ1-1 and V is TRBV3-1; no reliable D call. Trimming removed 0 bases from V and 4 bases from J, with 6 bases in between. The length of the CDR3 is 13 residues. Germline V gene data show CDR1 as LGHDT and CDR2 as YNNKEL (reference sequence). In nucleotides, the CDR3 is TGTGCCAGCAGCCAAGACGGTCCCACTGAAGCTTTCTTT. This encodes CASSQDGPTEAFF.

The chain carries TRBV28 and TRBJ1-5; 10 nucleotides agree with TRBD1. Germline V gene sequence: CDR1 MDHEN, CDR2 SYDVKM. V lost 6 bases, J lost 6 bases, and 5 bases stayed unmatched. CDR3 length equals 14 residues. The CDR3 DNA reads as TGTGCCAGCAGCTCAGGACAGGGGGTTCAGCCCCAGCATTTT. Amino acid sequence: CASSSGQGVQPQHF.

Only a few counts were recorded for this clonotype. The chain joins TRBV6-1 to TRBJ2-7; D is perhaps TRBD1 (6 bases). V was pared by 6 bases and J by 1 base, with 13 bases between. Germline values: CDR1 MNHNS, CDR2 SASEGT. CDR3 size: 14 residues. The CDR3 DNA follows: TGTGCCAGCAGATTTTACACAGGGTCCTACGAGCAGTACTTC. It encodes CASRFYTGSYEQYF.

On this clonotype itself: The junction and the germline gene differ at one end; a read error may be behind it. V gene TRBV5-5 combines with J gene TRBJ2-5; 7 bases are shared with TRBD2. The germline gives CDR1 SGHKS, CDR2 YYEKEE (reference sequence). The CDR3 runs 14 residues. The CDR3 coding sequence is TGTGCCGGCAGCTTGCCGGGGAGGGCAGAGACCCAGTACTTC. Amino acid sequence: CAGSLPGRAETQYF.

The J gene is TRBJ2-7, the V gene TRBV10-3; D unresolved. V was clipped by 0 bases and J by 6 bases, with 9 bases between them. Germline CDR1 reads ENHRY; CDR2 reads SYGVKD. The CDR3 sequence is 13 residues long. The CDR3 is CAISESMGFEQYF. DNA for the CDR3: TGTGCCATCAGTGAGTCGATGGGGTTCGAGCAGTACTTC.

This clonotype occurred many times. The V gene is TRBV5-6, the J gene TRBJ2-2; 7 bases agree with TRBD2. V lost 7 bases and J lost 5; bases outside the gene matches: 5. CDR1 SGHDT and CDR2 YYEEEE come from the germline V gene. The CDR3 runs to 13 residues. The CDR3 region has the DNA TGTGCCAGCCTCTCCGGGGGGACCGGGGAGCTGTTTTTT. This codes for CASLSGGTGELFF.

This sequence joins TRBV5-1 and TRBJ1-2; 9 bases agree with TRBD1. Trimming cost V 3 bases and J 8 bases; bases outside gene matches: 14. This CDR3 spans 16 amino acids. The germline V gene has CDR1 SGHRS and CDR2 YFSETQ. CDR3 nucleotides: TGCGCCAGCAGCTGGGACTTACCGGGACAGGGCCAAGGCTACACCTTC. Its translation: CASSWDLPGQGQGYTF.

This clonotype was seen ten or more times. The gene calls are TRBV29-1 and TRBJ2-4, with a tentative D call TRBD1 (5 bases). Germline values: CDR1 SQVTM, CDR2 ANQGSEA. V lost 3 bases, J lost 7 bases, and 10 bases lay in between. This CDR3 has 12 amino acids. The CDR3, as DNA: TGCAGCGTTGAGCAGGGCTATAACATTCAGTACTTC. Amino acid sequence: CSVEQGYNIQYF.

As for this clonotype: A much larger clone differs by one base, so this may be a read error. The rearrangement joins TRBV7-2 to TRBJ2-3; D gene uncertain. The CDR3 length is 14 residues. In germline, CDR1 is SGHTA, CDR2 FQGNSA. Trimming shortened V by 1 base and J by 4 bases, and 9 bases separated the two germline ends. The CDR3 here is CASSLDPGPDTQYF. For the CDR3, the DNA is TGTGCCAGCAGCTTAGACCCAGGCCCAGATACGCAGTATTTT.

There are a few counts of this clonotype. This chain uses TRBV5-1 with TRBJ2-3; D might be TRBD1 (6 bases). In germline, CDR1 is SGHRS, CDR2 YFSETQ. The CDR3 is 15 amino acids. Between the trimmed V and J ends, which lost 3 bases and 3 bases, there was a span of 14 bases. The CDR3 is CASSSQGIETDTQYF. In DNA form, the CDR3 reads TGCGCCAGCAGCTCCCAGGGGATAGAGACAGATACGCAGTATTTT.

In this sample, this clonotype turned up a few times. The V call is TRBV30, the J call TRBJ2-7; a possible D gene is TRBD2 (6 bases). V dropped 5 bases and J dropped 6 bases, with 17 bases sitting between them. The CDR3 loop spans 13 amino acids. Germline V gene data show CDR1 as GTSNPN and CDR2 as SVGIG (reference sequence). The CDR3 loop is CAWRDLLLGEQYF. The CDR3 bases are TGTGCCTGGCGGGACTTACTCCTCGGCGAGCAGTACTTC.

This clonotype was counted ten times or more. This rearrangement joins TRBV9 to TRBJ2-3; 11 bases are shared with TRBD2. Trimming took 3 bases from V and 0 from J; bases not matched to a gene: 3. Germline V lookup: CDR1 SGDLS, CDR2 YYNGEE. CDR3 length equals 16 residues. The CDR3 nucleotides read TGTGCCAGCAGCGCGAGGACTAGCGGGAGCACAGATACGCAGTATTTT. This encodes CASSARTSGSTDTQYF.

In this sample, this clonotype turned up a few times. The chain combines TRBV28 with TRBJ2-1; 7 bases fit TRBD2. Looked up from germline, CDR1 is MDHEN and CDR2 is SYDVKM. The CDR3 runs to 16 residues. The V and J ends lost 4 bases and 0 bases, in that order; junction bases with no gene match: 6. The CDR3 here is CASSSLIAGSYNEQFF. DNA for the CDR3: TGTGCCAGCAGTTCCTTGATAGCGGGCTCCTACAATGAGCAGTTCTTC.

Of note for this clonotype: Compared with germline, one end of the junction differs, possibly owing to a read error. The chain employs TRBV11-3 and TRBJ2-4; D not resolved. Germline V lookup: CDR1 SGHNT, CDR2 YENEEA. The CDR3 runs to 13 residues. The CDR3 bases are TGTGCCAGCAGCTCAGGCCCCAACAACATTCAGTACTTC. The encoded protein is CASSSGPNNIQYF.

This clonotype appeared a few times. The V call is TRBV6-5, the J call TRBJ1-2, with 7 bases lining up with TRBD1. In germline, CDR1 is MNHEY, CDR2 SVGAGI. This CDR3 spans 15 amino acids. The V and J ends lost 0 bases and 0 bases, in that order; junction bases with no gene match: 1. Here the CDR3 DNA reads TGTGCCAGCAGTTACTCGGGACAGACTAACTATGGCTACACCTTC. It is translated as CASSYSGQTNYGYTF.

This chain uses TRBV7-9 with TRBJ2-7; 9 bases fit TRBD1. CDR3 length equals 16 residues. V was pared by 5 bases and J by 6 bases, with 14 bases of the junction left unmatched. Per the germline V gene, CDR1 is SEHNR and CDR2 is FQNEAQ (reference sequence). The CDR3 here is CASSTRGGTGPVEQYF. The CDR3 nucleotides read TGTGCCAGCAGCACAAGGGGGGGGACAGGGCCGGTCGAGCAGTACTTC.

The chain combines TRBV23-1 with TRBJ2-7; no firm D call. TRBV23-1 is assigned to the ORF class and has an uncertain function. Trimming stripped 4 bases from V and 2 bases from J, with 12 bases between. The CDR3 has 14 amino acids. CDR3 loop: CASSRPGFAYEQYF. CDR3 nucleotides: TGCGCCAGCAGTCGGCCCGGGTTCGCCTACGAGCAGTACTTC.

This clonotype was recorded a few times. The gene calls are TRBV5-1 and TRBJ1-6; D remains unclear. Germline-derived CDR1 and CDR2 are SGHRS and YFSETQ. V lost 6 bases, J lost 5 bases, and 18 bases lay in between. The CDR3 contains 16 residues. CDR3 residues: CASTREIRGDNSPLHF. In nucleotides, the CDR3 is TGCGCCAGCACCCGTGAAATACGGGGTGATAATTCACCCCTCCACTTT.

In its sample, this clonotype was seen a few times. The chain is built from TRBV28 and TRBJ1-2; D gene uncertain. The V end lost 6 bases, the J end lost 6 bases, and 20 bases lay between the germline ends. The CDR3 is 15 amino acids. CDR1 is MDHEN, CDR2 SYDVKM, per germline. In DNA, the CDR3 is TGTGCCAGCAGCTCTTTCCTTGGACCGGGAAATGGCTACACCTTC. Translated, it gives CASSSFLGPGNGYTF.

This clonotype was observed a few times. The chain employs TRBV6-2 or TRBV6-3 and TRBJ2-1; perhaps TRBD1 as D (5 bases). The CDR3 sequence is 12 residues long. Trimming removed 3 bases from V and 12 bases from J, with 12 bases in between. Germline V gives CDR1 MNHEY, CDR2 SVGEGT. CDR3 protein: CASSYKGSGQFF. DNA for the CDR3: TGTGCCAGCAGTTATAAGGGGTCTGGGCAGTTCTTC.

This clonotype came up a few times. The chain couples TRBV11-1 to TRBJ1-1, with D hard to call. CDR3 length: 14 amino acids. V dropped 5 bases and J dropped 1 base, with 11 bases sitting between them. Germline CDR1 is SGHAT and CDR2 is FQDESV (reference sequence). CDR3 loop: CASSRETSNTEAFF. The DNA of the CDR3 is TGTGCCAGCAGCCGGGAAACGTCGAACACTGAAGCTTTCTTT.